What follows is one T cell receptor (beta chain) and its context. This entry is derived from a study of blood T cell repertoires in COVID-19. Study-level information: Donors in the United States, Italy and Spain gave samples during acute or convalescent COVID-19. T cells, B-cell-depleted T cells, or PBMCs provided the cDNA or gDNA that served as material.

Trimming shortened V by 6 bases and J by 1 base, and 9 bases separated the two germline ends. From germline, CDR1 is MNHEY and CDR2 SVGAGI. The CDR3 has 13 residues. In the study's own analysis: Researchers report that nucleated cell counts were estimated from reference gene primer amplification. Produced via immunoSEQ multiplex PCR; TCRdb's table is partial and in-frame only. Clonal size and the V and J genes are those of that table, whereas D and trimming came from the DNA. Of some 180,000 clones in the sample, approximately 91% are singletons; the top ten hold around 4.8%. Followed over time, Seattle patients had been enrolled while infection was active.

The chain carries TRBV6-5 and TRBJ1-1; no firm D call. Sequencing was carried out using peripheral blood. This clonotype originated in a young man with COVID-19, enrolled during active disease. CDR3 sequence (DNA): TGTGCCAGCAGACCACTTAGGAACACTGAAGCTTTCTTT. Residues: CASRPLRNTEAFF.